Shown below are 9 T cell receptor beta chains from a single sample sequenced in a study of blood T cells in healthy people across ages. Alongside a J-beta primer mix, a sample-barcoded 5' primer served in a second PCR lasting about 7 to 12 cycles. TCRdb processed the 5' RACE reads anew with MiXCR; each CDR3 protein has one entry. The repertoire holds hundreds of thousands of distinct CDR3 sequences, with around 45% as singletons. The material sequenced was blood. The source of these receptors is a man aged 55 to 70 in good health.

This rearrangement joins TRBV6-1 to TRBJ2-1; 8 bases map to TRBD2. Germline V gene lookup returns CDR1 MNHNS and CDR2 SASEGT. The V gene end was trimmed by 1 base and the J gene end by 6 bases; junction bases not matched to a gene: 2. The CDR3 has 14 amino acids. CDR3 region: CASSEVAGGNEQFF. CDR3 in DNA: TGTGCCAGCAGTGAAGTGGCGGGGGGCAATGAGCAGTTCTTC.

The chain carries TRBV5-6 and TRBJ2-5, with no clear D. The CDR3 extends over 14 amino acids. With 4 bases removed from V and 2 bases from J, the gap between germline ends came to 12 bases. The germline V gene has CDR1 SGHDT and CDR2 YYEEEE. In DNA, the CDR3 is TGTGCCAGCAGCGTACCGGGTTCTCAAGAGACCCAGTACTTC. Protein product: CASSVPGSQETQYF.

The chain uses TRBV10-3 and TRBJ1-1; possible D gene TRBD1, 6 bases. The CDR3 totals 13 residues. Germline CDR1 ENHRY, CDR2 SYGVKD. The V end was cut by 6 bases, the J end by 4 bases, with 12 bases between. The CDR3: CAIRAGVGTEAFF. The CDR3 region has the DNA TGTGCCATCAGAGCAGGGGTAGGCACTGAAGCTTTCTTT.

DNA for the CDR3: TGTGCCATCAGTGAGTCTTGGAAGGAGGACGAGCAGTACTTC. Translating gives CAISESWKEDEQYF. The chain joins TRBV10-3 to TRBJ2-7, with D maybe TRBD2 (5 bases). CDR3 length: 14 residues. The V end was cut by 0 bases, the J end by 5 bases, with 11 bases between. CDR1 and CDR2 (germline): ENHRY, SYGVKD.

This clonotype was counted between two and nine times. The genes are TRBV5-6 and TRBJ2-1; TRBD1 is a possible D gene (7 bases). The V end was cut by 3 bases, the J end by 4 bases, with 14 bases between. The germline gives CDR1 SGHDT, CDR2 YYEEEE. This CDR3 spans 15 amino acids. The DNA of the CDR3 is TGTGCCAGCAGCTCGCGACAGGGAGGTTACAATGAGCAGTTCTTC. Its protein is CASSSRQGGYNEQFF.

The J gene is TRBJ1-6, the V gene TRBV27, with D uncertain. Trimming left V 4 bases short and J 10 bases short, with 14 bases between. CDR3 size: 14 residues. CDR1 and CDR2 (germline): MNHEY, SMNVEV (reference sequence). The CDR3 sequence: CASSYPASGSPLHF. The CDR3 nucleotides are TGTGCCAGCAGTTATCCGGCGAGCGGGTCACCCCTCCACTTT.

The chain couples TRBV20-1 to TRBJ2-5; possible D gene TRBD2, 5 bases. CDR1 and CDR2 (germline): DFQATT, SNEGSKA (reference sequence). The CDR3 loop spans 13 amino acids. V lost 0 bases to trimming and J lost 13 bases, with 18 bases between them. As DNA, the CDR3 is TGCAGTGCTAGAGAAGGCAGGTTGGAGGAGCGGTACTTC. Protein: CSAREGRLEERYF.

The chain carries TRBV18 and TRBJ1-2; D might be TRBD1 (5 bases). CDR1 is KGHSH, CDR2 LQKENI, per germline. The V gene lost 3 bases and the J gene lost 6 bases, with 14 bases spanning the gap. The CDR3 contains 14 residues. The CDR3 DNA is TGTGCCAGCTCACCCGGGACCTTGGGCAATGGCTACACCTTC. Amino acids: CASSPGTLGNGYTF. Using reference TRBV18 and TRBJ1-2 for the parts outside the CDR3, the full variable domain is NAGVMQNPRHLVRRRGQEARLRCSPMKGHSHVYWYRQLPEEGLKFMVYLQKENIIDESGMPKERFSAEFPKEGPSILRIQQVVRGDSAAYFCASSPGTLGNGYTFGSGTRLTVV.

The gene calls are TRBV9 and TRBJ2-1; unclear D gene. Germline CDR1 SGDLS, CDR2 YYNGEE. Trimming removed 0 bases at V and 3 bases at J, with 4 bases between. The CDR3 consists of 13 residues. This CDR3 is CASSVAIYNEQFF. CDR3 in DNA: TGTGCCAGCAGCGTAGCAATCTACAATGAGCAGTTCTTC.